Listed here is a single TCR beta chain. This clonotype turned up a few times. It lacks a known antigen. Base qualities are not recorded, but no much larger clone differs from it by a single base. The source of the sample is a study of identical twins' blood T cells (dated by TCRdb to the early 2010s). In the study overall: Around 50 million Illumina reads were obtained across around 12 libraries, comprising six alpha-chain and six beta-chain libraries. To assess how genetics influences repertoire formation, the study used next-generation sequencing to compare the TCR alpha and beta chain repertoires of three pairs of monozygous twins. The paper as a whole reports these results and caveats: Validation by independent studies was stated to be required for the proposed role of the TCRalpha J segment in MHC recognition during thymic selection. Twin pairs were reported to be markedly more alike in V gene usage than unrelated donors were, even when looking at non-selected out-of-frame TCRbeta clonotypes. The count of CDR3 clonotypes shared by two donors depended mainly on the product of the two donors' cloneset sizes, and twins did not clearly depart from this trend. Because the twins were reared together, environmental influences could not be excluded as an explanation for twin similarity. Among the most abundant TCRbeta clonotypes, every donor shared more CDR3 sequences with her own twin than with unrelated donors.

Library preparation was by 5' RACE. The run used an Illumina Genome Analyzer IIx. RNA-based TCR cDNA libraries were prepared by a previously described protocol with several modifications. Sample-specific barcodes were introduced on both ends of each TCR cDNA library during cDNA synthesis and amplification to prevent cross-contamination. In the source study's methods: Between about 100,000 and nearly 500,000 clonotypes were identified per individual, and roughly 2.2 to 3.6 million CDR3-containing reads were obtained per library. Reads carrying improper barcode index combinations were removed, after which the MiTCR software was used to build a cloneset for each library. While assembling CDR3 clonotypes, MiTCR corrected PCR and sequencing errors and either filtered or rescued low-quality reads. Artificial out-of-frame clonotypes were removed by being mapped to in-frame sequences, with one indel in the CDR3 allowed. Similarity in V and J gene usage between donors was calculated as the Jensen-Shannon divergence divided by the mean entropy. Through fastp at Q25 and MiXCR, TCRdb rebuilt clones from the public reads, retaining in-frame beta chains. Identical CDR3 proteins give one entry, which carries the most common genes and DNA. The V and J calls were determined by TCRdb, not by the authors. For this sample the table gives 350,000 to 400,000 distinct CDR3 sequences, of which 28% were detected only once. The ten largest clones represent 6.1% of the sample.

Donors were six healthy women forming three monozygous twin pairs. All three twin pairs had been reared together, and it was thought likely that the same infectious agents and vaccines had been met by these twin pairs. RNA was isolated from peripheral blood mononuclear cells and used to prepare TCR cDNA libraries. Measured from the cysteine to the phenylalanine, the CDR3 is 15 residues long. The only DNA kept is the CDR3, 45 bases in frame from the first base. Unmatched junction bases come to 9, with V trimmed by 6 bases and J by 1 base. The germline V gene encodes CDR1 SGHRS and CDR2 YFSETQ. Here the chain combines TRBV5-1 and TRBJ1-1, with 7 bases matching TRBD1. The TCR was taken from a woman aged 18 to 55 in good health. Sequencing input: PBMCs. The CDR3 reads CASKGQGEKNTEAFF. The DNA sequence is as follows: TGCGCCAGCAAGGGGCAGGGGGAGAAGAACACTGAAGCTTTCTTT.